The 31 T cell receptor beta chains listed next were all sequenced from one sample in a study of identifying expanded T cells in peripheral blood (dated by TCRdb to about 2019). The library was built by means of the immunoSEQ multiplex PCR assay. TCRdb took this table from immuneACCESS and kept in-frame rearrangements with V and J called. Such tables lack part of the clones; where checked against another copy, unresolved V genes explain under half of the gap, and the rest is unexplained. Recorded for this sample are more than 85,000 clones; about 91% of them occurred a single time. The biggest ten clones account for roughly 13% of the sample. Sequencing input: blood. The receptors stem from a person aged 18-70 years in good health.

This clone appeared once. The chain couples TRBV2 to TRBJ2-2; 10 positions match TRBD1. From germline, CDR1 is SNHLY and CDR2 FYNNEI. V was pared by 10 bases and J by 7 bases, with 9 bases of the junction left unmatched. This CDR3 comprises 14 residues. The CDR3 nucleotides read TGTGCCACCAGGGGACAGGGGTATGGCGGGGAGCTGTTTTTT. Translation gives CATRGQGYGGELFF.

The chain is built from TRBV9 and TRBJ2-1, with 11 bases that match TRBD2. This CDR3 is built from 16 residues. V trimming: 0 bases; J trimming: 6 bases; junction bases outside the gene matches: 5. Per germline, CDR1 SGDLS and CDR2 YYNGEE. CDR3 bases: TGTGCCAGCAGCGTAGCGTTAGCGGGGGGGATCAATGAGCAGTTCTTC. Residues: CASSVALAGGINEQFF.

V is TRBV14 and J is TRBJ2-2; D remains ambiguous. The germline CDR1 and CDR2 sequences are SGHDN and FVKESK. The CDR3 runs to 14 residues. V was trimmed by 3 bases and J by 2 bases, leaving 7 bases between them. CDR3 bases: TGTGCCAGCAGCCAGGTCCAAAACACCGGGGAGCTGTTTTTT. Protein sequence: CASSQVQNTGELFF.

V usage is TRBV10-3 and J usage is TRBJ2-7, with 9 bases identical to TRBD1. The CDR3 is made up of 13 amino acids. V shed 6 bases and J 6 bases; nucleotides not matched to a gene: 6. Germline CDR1 is ENHRY and CDR2 is SYGVKD. CDR3 in amino acids: CAIRTGTGTEQYF. The CDR3 nucleotides read TGTGCCATCAGAACCGGGACAGGGACCGAGCAGTACTTC.

The chain is built from TRBV5-8 and TRBJ2-5, with D possibly matching TRBD1 (6 bases). With 4 bases removed from V and 3 bases from J, the gap between germline ends came to 10 bases. The CDR3 spans 13 residues. Per germline, CDR1 SGHTS and CDR2 YDEGEE. The chain's CDR3 is CASSAGQKETQYF. The CDR3 region has the DNA TGTGCCAGCAGCGCCGGACAGAAAGAGACCCAGTACTTC.

The chain has TRBV11-2 and TRBJ1-5, with 7 positions matching TRBD1. There are 15 residues in the CDR3. J was trimmed by 3 bases and V by 3 bases; bases with no gene match: 5. Germline V lookup: CDR1 SGHAT, CDR2 FQNNGV. The CDR3 here is CASSFTGDLNQPQHF. The CDR3 DNA follows: TGTGCCAGCAGCTTCACAGGGGACCTCAATCAGCCCCAGCATTTT.

The chain couples TRBV5-4 to TRBJ1-2; D ambiguous. The V end was cut by 4 bases, the J end by 4 bases, with 5 bases between. Germline V lookup: CDR1 SGHNT, CDR2 YYREEE (reference sequence). The CDR3 contains 11 residues. The DNA for the CDR3 is TGTGCCAGCAGCAGGTCCTATGGCTACACCTTC. Translated: CASSRSYGYTF.

This clone was picked up one time. The chain is built from TRBV5-4 and TRBJ2-7, with 9 nucleotides matching TRBD2. The CDR3 has 16 amino acids. Germline loops: CDR1 SGHNT, CDR2 YYREEE (reference sequence). J was trimmed by 5 bases and V by 0 bases; bases with no gene match: 9. The CDR3, as DNA: TGTGCCAGCAGCTTGGCGGGTAGCGGGAGATTGAACGAGCAGTACTTC. This encodes CASSLAGSGRLNEQYF.

J is TRBJ1-6 and V is TRBV7-9; possible D gene TRBD1, 5 bases. CDR1 SEHNR and CDR2 FQNEAQ come from the germline V gene (reference sequence). Trimming took 6 bases from V and 8 from J, leaving 14 bases between them. The CDR3 runs to 14 residues. The DNA of the CDR3 is TGTGCCAGCAGTGTGGGACGGGCAGATTCACCCCTCCACTTT. Translation: CASSVGRADSPLHF.

The rearrangement links TRBV7-2 to TRBJ2-1; the D is unclear. The germline V and J ends were trimmed by 3 bases and 9 bases, with 6 bases remaining between them. CDR1 SGHTA and CDR2 FQGNSA come from the germline V gene. The CDR3 covers 11 residues. CDR3 loop: CASSLSGEQFF. The CDR3 region has the DNA TGTGCCAGCAGCTTGTCGGGTGAGCAGTTCTTC.

The rearrangement uses TRBV5-1 and TRBJ1-1; 8 bases map to TRBD1. The germline V gene encodes CDR1 SGHRS and CDR2 YFSETQ. This CDR3 spans 14 amino acids. The junction had 3 bases not matched to a gene; V was cut back by 3 bases and J by 2 bases. The CDR3: CASSSDRDNTEAFF. DNA of the CDR3: TGCGCCAGCAGCTCGGACAGGGATAACACTGAAGCTTTCTTT.

The chain uses TRBV28 and TRBJ1-1; D not resolved. Germline values: CDR1 MDHEN, CDR2 SYDVKM. The CDR3 has 14 amino acids. With 7 bases removed from V and 1 base from J, the gap between germline ends came to 13 bases. CDR3 amino acids: CASIIGEGNTEAFF. DNA of the CDR3: TGTGCCAGCATCATCGGGGAGGGGAACACTGAAGCTTTCTTT. The full variable domain, completed using reference TRBV28 and TRBJ1-1, is DVKVTQSSRYLVKRTGEKVFLECVQDMDHENMFWYRQDPGLGLRLIYFSYDVKMKEKGDIPEGYSVSREKKERFSLILESASTNQTSMYLCASIIGEGNTEAFFGQGTRLTVV.

The chain employs TRBV11-2 and TRBJ1-1, with TRBD1 matching over 8 bases. The J segment lost 4 bases and the V segment lost 5 bases, leaving 6 bases of the junction unmatched. CDR1 is SGHAT and CDR2 is FQNNGV in the germline V gene. CDR3 length: 14 amino acids. CDR3 DNA sequence: TGTGCCAGCAGCCCACAGGGGGGCGCCACTGAAGCTTTCTTT. Residues: CASSPQGGATEAFF.

The V gene is TRBV6-6, the J gene TRBJ2-7; D not certain. Germline lookup yields CDR1 MNHNY and CDR2 SVGAGI (reference sequence). V gave up 6 bases and J gave up 0 bases, with 9 bases separating them. The CDR3 extends over 13 amino acids. CDR3 coding DNA: TGTGCCAGCAGCCCCGGTAGCTCCTACGAGCAGTACTTC. Its translation: CASSPGSSYEQYF.

In its sample, this clone was seen once. The chain combines TRBV27 with TRBJ2-6, with TRBD1 matching 7 bases. Germline values: CDR1 MNHEY, CDR2 SMNVEV (reference sequence). This CDR3 is 17 amino acids long. With V trimmed by 5 bases and J by 3 bases, 10 bases remained unmatched. CDR3 amino acids: CASSPGTVDFGANVLTF. In DNA, the CDR3 is TGTGCCAGCAGTCCTGGGACAGTCGATTTTGGGGCCAACGTCCTGACTTTC.

This clone came up a few times. CDR3 sequence: CAISGTPSGTYNEQFF. DNA of the CDR3: TGTGCCATCAGTGGAACTCCTAGCGGGACCTACAATGAGCAGTTCTTC. The V gene is TRBV10-3, the J gene TRBJ2-1; TRBD2 agrees at 9 bases. CDR1 and CDR2 from the germline V gene are ENHRY and SYGVKD. The CDR3 contains 16 residues. V dropped 4 bases and J dropped 2; count of bases not matched to a gene: 6.

V gene TRBV2 combines with J gene TRBJ2-3, with 9 bases that match TRBD2. With V trimmed by 3 bases and J by 3 bases, 7 bases remained unmatched. The CDR3 is 16 amino acids. Germline assignment: CDR1 SNHLY and CDR2 FYNNEI. The CDR3 reads CASSEVAGGGTDTQYF. The CDR3 nucleotides read TGTGCCAGCAGTGAGGTGGCGGGAGGGGGAACAGATACGCAGTATTTT.

The rearrangement links TRBV7-9 to TRBJ2-7; D is unclear. Germline CDR1 and CDR2: SEHNR and FQNEAQ (reference sequence). The CDR3 sequence is 14 residues long. V gave up 1 base and J gave up 2 bases, with 9 bases separating them. The CDR3: CASSLDWGTYEQYF. In nucleotides, the CDR3 is TGTGCCAGCAGCTTAGATTGGGGAACCTACGAGCAGTACTTC.

The rearrangement joins TRBV9 to TRBJ1-2; TRBD1 matches 10 bases. Per the germline V gene, CDR1 is SGDLS and CDR2 is YYNGEE. CDR3 length: 16 amino acids. Trimming cost V 4 bases and J 4 bases; bases outside gene matches: 10. CDR3 sequence: CASSNSRTGGSYGYTF. The DNA of the CDR3 is TGTGCCAGCAGCAACAGTAGGACAGGGGGGAGCTATGGCTACACCTTC.

This clone has only one observation. The V and J genes are TRBV18 and TRBJ2-1; the D gene is possibly TRBD2 (5 bases). V dropped 3 bases and J dropped 7 bases, with 19 bases sitting between them. Germline CDR1 reads KGHSH; CDR2 reads LQKENI. This CDR3 has 16 amino acids. The CDR3: CASSPPGSLVENEQFF. CDR3 in DNA: TGTGCCAGCTCACCTCCTGGGTCACTAGTCGAAAATGAGCAGTTCTTC.

The chain employs TRBV9 and TRBJ1-1, with D perhaps TRBD1 (6 bases). V was pared by 3 bases and J by 1 base, with 10 bases between. In germline, CDR1 is SGDLS, CDR2 YYNGEE. CDR3 length equals 14 residues. The CDR3 region is CASSELTGNTEAFF. The CDR3, as DNA: TGTGCCAGCAGCGAATTGACAGGGAACACTGAAGCTTTCTTT. The full variable domain, its missing parts supplied by reference TRBV9 and TRBJ1-1, is DSGVTQTPKHLITATGQRVTLRCSPRSGDLSVYWYQQSLDQGLQFLIQYYNGEERAKGNILERFSAQQFPDLHSELNLSSLELGDSALYFCASSELTGNTEAFFGQGTRLTVV.

This clone appeared a few times. The V call is TRBV14, the J call TRBJ1-1; D is perhaps TRBD1 (5 bases). Germline assignment: CDR1 SGHDN and CDR2 FVKESK. Trimming took off 3 bases at V and 1 base at J, with 21 bases between the two ends. The CDR3 is 18 residues long. As DNA, the CDR3 is TGTGCCAGCAGCCATCGGTTTGGCCAGGTCGGGACGAACACTGAAGCTTTCTTT. Encoded protein: CASSHRFGQVGTNTEAFF.

The chain carries TRBV4-1 and TRBJ1-1; D uncertain. The CDR3 is made up of 14 amino acids. Trimming left V 2 bases short and J 7 bases short, with 14 bases between. Germline V CDR1 and CDR2: MGHRA, YSYEKL. CDR3 sequence (DNA): TGCGCCAGCAGCCAACCCCACGTGGGAGGTGAAGCTTTCTTT. Translated, it gives CASSQPHVGGEAFF.

The CDR3 DNA is TGTGCCAGTAGTATCGGGGGAGTGGTCCATGAGCAGTTCTTC. This gives the protein CASSIGGVVHEQFF. The chain carries TRBV19 and TRBJ2-1; D is possibly TRBD2 (6 bases). CDR1 is LNHDA and CDR2 is SQIVND in the germline V gene (reference sequence). CDR3 length: 14 amino acids. Trimming removed 3 bases from V and 8 bases from J, with 14 bases in between.

The chain carries TRBV7-8 and TRBJ1-5, with 12 bases identical to TRBD1. The V gene's germline CDR1 is SGHVS and CDR2 FQNEAQ. V trimming: 0 bases; J trimming: 3 bases; junction bases outside the gene matches: 6. The CDR3 is made up of 18 amino acids. The CDR3 sequence: CASSLASRDRGLNQPQHF. In DNA form, the CDR3 reads TGTGCCAGCAGCTTAGCGTCCCGGGACAGGGGGCTCAATCAGCCCCAGCATTTT.

Regarding this clone: The junction and the germline gene differ at one end; a read error may be behind it. The chain recombines TRBV5-1 with TRBJ2-1; D is undetermined. CDR1 is SGHRS, CDR2 YFSETQ, per germline. This CDR3 comprises 12 residues. CDR3 sequence reads: CASSLEYTEQFF. In DNA form, the CDR3 reads TGCGCCAGCAGCTTGGAGTACACTGAGCAGTTCTTC. Full variable domain (rest looked up from reference TRBV5-1 and TRBJ2-1): KAGVTQTPRYLIKTRGQQVTLSCSPISGHRSVSWYQQTPGQGLQFLFEYFSETQRNKGNFPGRFSGRQFSNSRSEMNVSTLELGDSALYLCASSLEYTEQFFGPGTRLTVL.

The genes are TRBV11-2 and TRBJ1-2; D is undetermined. CDR1 is SGHAT, CDR2 FQNNGV, per germline. Trimming stripped 1 base from V and 8 bases from J, with 11 bases between. The CDR3 sequence is 13 residues long. CDR3 loop: CASSLAGVKGYTF. For the CDR3, the DNA is TGTGCCAGCAGCTTAGCGGGAGTTAAGGGCTACACCTTC.

The chain has TRBV19 and TRBJ2-3; a possible D gene is TRBD1 (6 bases). Germline V gene data show CDR1 as LNHDA and CDR2 as SQIVND (reference sequence). Trimming cost V 5 bases and J 0 bases, with 9 bases left between them. CDR3 length: 14 residues. The CDR3 sequence: CASSLQGSTDTQYF. The CDR3 DNA reads TGTGCCAGTAGTTTACAGGGTAGCACAGATACGCAGTATTTT.

This clone was seen only a few times. The chain combines TRBV9 with TRBJ1-3; weak D call: TRBD1 (5 bases). The CDR3 contains 15 residues. CDR1 is SGDLS, CDR2 YYNGEE, per germline. The germline V and J ends were trimmed by 2 bases and 0 bases, with 9 bases remaining between them. This chain's CDR3 is CASSVVGASGNTIYF. The CDR3 DNA reads TGTGCCAGCAGCGTGGTTGGGGCCTCTGGAAACACCATATATTTT. The full variable domain, its missing parts supplied by reference TRBV9 and TRBJ1-3, is DSGVTQTPKHLITATGQRVTLRCSPRSGDLSVYWYQQSLDQGLQFLIQYYNGEERAKGNILERFSAQQFPDLHSELNLSSLELGDSALYFCASSVVGASGNTIYFGEGSWLTVV.

The J gene is TRBJ2-2, the V gene TRBV7-2; 7 positions agree with TRBD1. The CDR3 contains 15 residues. CDR1 and CDR2 (germline): SGHTA, FQGNSA. V was pared by 5 bases and J by 1 base, with 4 bases of the junction left unmatched. The CDR3 bases are TGTGCCAGCAGCCAACAGGGGATGAACACCGGGGAGCTGTTTTTT. As protein: CASSQQGMNTGELFF.

This sequence joins TRBV7-6 and TRBJ1-5; maybe TRBD1 (6 bases). Germline V gene sequence: CDR1 SGHVS, CDR2 FNYEAQ. Trimming stripped 2 bases from V and 4 bases from J, with 12 bases between. This CDR3 contains 15 residues. The CDR3, as DNA: TGTGCCAGCAGCTTAACCCCACAGGGTAATCAGCCCCAGCATTTT. This translates into CASSLTPQGNQPQHF. The variable domain in full, with the rest retrieved from reference TRBV7-6 and TRBJ1-5, is GAGVSQSPRYKVTKRGQDVALRCDPISGHVSLYWYRQALGQGPEFLTYFNYEAQQDKSGLPNDRFSAERPEGSISTLTIQRTEQRDSAMYRCASSLTPQGNQPQHFGDGTRLSIL.